Listed below are T cell receptor beta chains from one sample, sequenced in a study of cytomegalovirus exposure and HLA in healthy donors. The data were produced by immunoSEQ multiplex PCR, yet TCRdb's version contains in-frame clones alone and is incomplete. Of 170,000 or so clones in the sample, 70% to 90% were seen once. The sample comprised PBMCs. The receptors here all came from a woman aged 30 to 39 in good health and CMV-seronegative. CDR3s include the opening cysteine and the closing phenylalanine or tryptophan. The D gene is left open where the match is weak. Clone size is stated in some rows and not others, as once, few, many or a class when expanded.

>few|.|TRBJ2-1|TRBV5-6
CASSFGGPANEQFF
TGTGCCAGCAGCTTCGGTGGGCCAGCCAATGAGCAGTTCTTC
>.|TRBD1|TRBJ1-6|TRBV5-4
CASSAGTGAGGPLHF
TGTGCCAGCAGCGCCGGGACAGGGGCGGGGGGACCCCTCCACTTT
>.|TRBD1|TRBJ1-1|TRBV5-4
CASSQPQGAVTEAFF
TGTGCCAGCAGCCAACCGCAGGGGGCGGTCACTGAAGCTTTCTTT
>few|TRBD2|TRBJ2-2|TRBV7-3
CASSPSPSSGRFLRANTGELFF
TGTGCCAGCAGCCCTTCCCCCTCTAGCGGGCGATTTTTGCGCGCGAACACCGGGGAGCTGTTTTTT
>once|TRBD1|TRBJ1-1|TRBV5-6
CASSRGQGGTEAFF
TGTGCCAGCAGCAGGGGACAGGGAGGCACTGAAGCTTTCTTT
>.|.|TRBJ1-2|TRBV5-6
CASSLVQADSGYTF
TGTGCCAGCAGCTTGGTCCAGGCCGATAGTGGCTACACCTTC
>.|.|TRBJ2-5|TRBV5-1
CASEGGTRETQYF
TGCGCCAGCGAGGGCGGGACTCGGGAGACCCAGTACTTC
>once|TRBD2|TRBJ2-5|TRBV5-4
CASSIGLAGEETQYF
TGTGCCAGCAGCATCGGACTAGCGGGCGAAGAGACCCAGTACTTC
>few|TRBD1|TRBJ2-7|TRBV9
CASSAGDRLIYEQYF
TGTGCCAGCAGCGCAGGGGACAGGTTAATATACGAGCAGTACTTC
>.|.|TRBJ2-5|TRBV5-1
CASSLGAEGWGETQYF
TGCGCCAGCAGCTTGGGGGCAGAGGGTTGGGGAGAGACCCAGTACTTC
>.|TRBD1|TRBJ2-5|TRBV7-9
CASSSPGQGETQYF
TGTGCCAGCAGCTCACCGGGACAGGGAGAGACCCAGTACTTC
>once|TRBD1|TRBJ2-5|TRBV7-3
CASSFDRAETQYF
TGTGCCAGCAGCTTCGACAGGGCGGAGACCCAGTACTTC
>.|.|TRBJ2-5|TRBV30
CAWSVGPQETQYF
TGTGCCTGGAGTGTCGGTCCCCAAGAGACCCAGTACTTC
>once|TRBD2|TRBJ2-1|TRBV4-3
CASSQDPGLAGNNEQFF
TGCGCCAGCAGCCAAGATCCAGGACTAGCGGGAAACAATGAGCAGTTCTTC
>.|.|TRBJ2-4|TRBV28
CASRDTIAKNIQYF
TGTGCCAGCAGGGACACCATAGCCAAAAACATTCAGTACTTC
>.|TRBD1|TRBJ2-1|TRBV6-1
CASSVTGDSYNEQFF
TGTGCCAGCAGCGTTACAGGGGACTCCTACAATGAGCAGTTCTTC
>.|TRBD2|TRBJ2-7|TRBV4-3
CASSQDRSSGYEQYF
TGCGCCAGCAGCCAAGATAGGTCTAGCGGCTACGAGCAGTACTTC
>.|TRBD2|TRBJ2-2|TRBV15
CATSRGSAGGQAGELFF
TGTGCCACCAGCCGAGGCTCAGCGGGGGGGCAAGCCGGGGAGCTGTTTTTT
>.|.|TRBJ2-7|TRBV20-1
CSAGGTYEQYF
TGCAGTGCAGGCGGCACCTACGAGCAGTACTTC
>.|TRBD1|TRBJ1-2|TRBV28
CASSYLKGQTSYGYTF
TGTGCCAGCAGTTATCTAAAGGGACAGACTAGCTATGGCTACACCTTC
>.|.|TRBJ2-7|TRBV29-1
CSVEDWRQVPYEQYF
TGCAGCGTTGAAGATTGGAGACAGGTTCCCTACGAGCAGTACTTC
>.|TRBD1|TRBJ2-7|TRBV5-1
CASSLGDRGLEEQYF
TGCGCCAGCAGCTTGGGGGACAGGGGGCTCGAGGAGCAGTACTTC
>many|.|TRBJ2-1|TRBV10-3
CAISDLDLSSYNEQFF
TGTGCCATCAGTGATTTGGACTTGAGCTCCTACAATGAGCAGTTCTTC
>.|.|TRBJ1-2|TRBV11-2
CASRPGGGPNYGYTF
TGTGCCAGCAGACCCGGCGGGGGGCCGAACTATGGCTACACCTTC
>once|TRBD1|TRBJ2-7|TRBV18
CASSRDSLSYEQYF
TGTGCCAGCTCAAGGGACAGCCTTTCCTACGAGCAGTACTTC